This entry features one T cell receptor beta chain sequence. This clonotype was seen more than once but under ten times. Its antigen specificity is not known. Nothing much larger sits one base from this clone, and base qualities are not available. TCR beta repertoires were profiled from peripheral blood of 10 to 15 young patients with multiple sclerosis to demonstrate the VDJtools post-analysis software. Multiple sclerosis patients were children and adolescents aged roughly 6 to 15 years. The entry originates in a study of post-analysis software for immune sequencing data (dated by TCRdb to about 2015). Regarding the complete study: Recorded disease courses included relapsing-remitting, secondary progressive and progressive-relapsing multiple sclerosis, with some patients lacking subtype annotation. A subset of samples was prepared in parallel using single-end sample barcoding, then pooled and co-amplified after Illumina adapter ligation. The multiple sclerosis patient repertoires were compared with ten to eleven previously published healthy control repertoires from donors aged 6 to 25 years. General conclusions and limits of the study: Patients showed significantly higher frequencies than controls for a handful of TRBV segments, among them TRBV5-6, TRBV5-1 and TRBV20-1. When samples were clustered directly using the F measure, samples prepared in the same batch co-clustered strongly, which prompted a batch-effect correction. The multiple sclerosis patient group was slightly younger than the control group. Normalized Chao1 diversity was significantly lower in multiple sclerosis patients than controls, suggesting substantial peripheral T-cell clonal expansion.

Library prep was done by PCR. The listed sequencing device is Illumina HiSeq 2500. Unique molecular identifiers were incorporated into TCR beta cDNA libraries to reduce PCR and sequencing biases. Roughly 0.5 million cDNA molecules were obtained per 1 to 10 million input T cells, so each molecule approximated one T cell. The patient libraries were prepared and sequenced using the same protocol as the earlier healthy control dataset. Samples belonging to the same batch were prepared together, multiplexed and sequenced on a shared HiSeq lane. Per the authors' processing: MIGEC handled the raw barcoded reads, throwing out single-read molecular identifier groups before consensus assembly and CDR3 extraction. VDJtools was used for post-analysis of the clonotype tables, with diversity normalized by down-sampling every dataset to the smallest sample size. To correct batch-related cross-sample contamination, repertoire overlap clustering matched CDR3 amino acid sequences but not nucleotide sequences. Through fastp at Q25 and MiXCR, TCRdb rebuilt clones from the public reads, retaining in-frame beta chains. A single entry per CDR3 protein holds the most common genes and DNA from its merged rows. The V and J calls come from TCRdb's annotation, not from the publication. This sample comprises about 430,000 distinct CDR3 sequences, over 30% of them detected only once. The top ten clonotypes cover approximately 7.7% of the sample.

Measured from the cysteine to the phenylalanine, the CDR3 is 15 residues long. The CDR3 DNA has 45 bases and is translated from base 1. V was cut back by 2 bases and J by 7 bases, leaving a gap of 15 bases between them. The chain couples TRBV12-3 or TRBV12-4 to TRBJ1-5; TRBD1 is perhaps the D gene, given 6 matching bases. This receptor was obtained from a girl aged 2 to 9 with multiple sclerosis. Source material: blood. CDR3 sequence: CASSLFQGPTQPQHF. DNA sequence: TGTGCCAGCAGTTTATTTCAGGGGCCTACCCAGCCCCAGCATTTT.